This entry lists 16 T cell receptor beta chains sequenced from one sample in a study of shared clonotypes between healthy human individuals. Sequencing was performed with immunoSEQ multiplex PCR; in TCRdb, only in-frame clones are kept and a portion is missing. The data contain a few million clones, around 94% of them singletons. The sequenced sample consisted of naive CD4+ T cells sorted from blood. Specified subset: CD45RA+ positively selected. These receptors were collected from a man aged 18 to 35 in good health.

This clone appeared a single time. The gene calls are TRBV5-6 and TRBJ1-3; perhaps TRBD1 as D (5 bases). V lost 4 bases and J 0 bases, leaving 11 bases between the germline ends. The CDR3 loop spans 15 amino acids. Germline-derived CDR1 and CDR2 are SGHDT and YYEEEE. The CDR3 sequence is CASSRGDGSGNTIYF. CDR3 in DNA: TGTGCCAGCAGCCGAGGGGACGGCTCTGGAAACACCATATATTTT.

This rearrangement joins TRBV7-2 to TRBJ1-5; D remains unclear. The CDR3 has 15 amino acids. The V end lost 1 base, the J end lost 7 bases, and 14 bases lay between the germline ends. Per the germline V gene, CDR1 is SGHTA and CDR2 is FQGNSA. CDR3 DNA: TGTGCCAGCAGCTTAGTTTTCGGGGATTGGCAGCCCCAGCATTTT. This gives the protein CASSLVFGDWQPQHF. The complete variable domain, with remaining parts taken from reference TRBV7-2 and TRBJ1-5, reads GAGVSQSPSNKVTEKGKDVELRCDPISGHTALYWYRQSLGQGLEFLIYFQGNSAPDKSGLPSDRFSAERTGGSVSTLTIQRTQQEDSAVYLCASSLVFGDWQPQHFGDGTRLSIL.

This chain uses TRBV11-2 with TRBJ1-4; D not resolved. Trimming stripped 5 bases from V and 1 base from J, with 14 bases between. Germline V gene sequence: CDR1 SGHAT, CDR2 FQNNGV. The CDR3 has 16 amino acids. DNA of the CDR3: TGTGCCAGCAGCAAAGACCAACCGGGAACTAATGAAAAACTGTTTTTT. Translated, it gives CASSKDQPGTNEKLFF.

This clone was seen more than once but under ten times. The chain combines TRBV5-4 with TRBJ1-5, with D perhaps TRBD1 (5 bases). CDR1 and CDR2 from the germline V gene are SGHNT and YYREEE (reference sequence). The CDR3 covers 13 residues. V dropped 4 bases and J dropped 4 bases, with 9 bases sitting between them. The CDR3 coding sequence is TGTGCCAGCAGCCCCGACAGAAATCAGCCCCAGCATTTT. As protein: CASSPDRNQPQHF.

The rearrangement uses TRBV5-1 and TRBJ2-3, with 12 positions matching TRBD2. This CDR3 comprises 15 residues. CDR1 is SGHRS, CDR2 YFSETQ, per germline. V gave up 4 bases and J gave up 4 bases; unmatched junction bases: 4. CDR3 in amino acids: CASSGPSGGADTQYF. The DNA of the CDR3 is TGCGCCAGCAGCGGCCCTAGCGGGGGGGCAGATACGCAGTATTTT.

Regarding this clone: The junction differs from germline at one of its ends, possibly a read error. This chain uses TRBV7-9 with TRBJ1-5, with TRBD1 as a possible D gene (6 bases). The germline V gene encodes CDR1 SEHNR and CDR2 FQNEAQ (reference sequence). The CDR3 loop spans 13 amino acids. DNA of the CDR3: TGTGCCAGCACTCAGGACAGCAATCCGCCCCAGCATTTT. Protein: CASTQDSNPPQHF. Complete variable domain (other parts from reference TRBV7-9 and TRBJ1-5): DTGVSQNPRHKITKRGQNVTFRCDPISEHNRLYWYRQTLGQGPEFLTYFQNEAQLEKSRLLSDRFSAERPKGSFSTLEIQRTEQGDSAMYLCASTQDSNPPQHFGDGTRLSIL.

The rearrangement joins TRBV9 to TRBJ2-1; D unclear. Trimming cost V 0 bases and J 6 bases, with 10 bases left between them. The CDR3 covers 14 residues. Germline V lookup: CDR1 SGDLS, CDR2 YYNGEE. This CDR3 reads CASSVAESINEQFF. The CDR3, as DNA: TGTGCCAGCAGCGTAGCAGAGAGTATCAATGAGCAGTTCTTC.

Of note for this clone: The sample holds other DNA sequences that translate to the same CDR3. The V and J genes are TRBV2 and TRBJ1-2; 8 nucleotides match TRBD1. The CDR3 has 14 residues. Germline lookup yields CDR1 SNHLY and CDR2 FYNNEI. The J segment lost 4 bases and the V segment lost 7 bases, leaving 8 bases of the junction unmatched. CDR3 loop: CASKMNGQGYGYTF. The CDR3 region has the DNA TGTGCCAGCAAAATGAACGGACAGGGCTATGGCTACACCTTC.

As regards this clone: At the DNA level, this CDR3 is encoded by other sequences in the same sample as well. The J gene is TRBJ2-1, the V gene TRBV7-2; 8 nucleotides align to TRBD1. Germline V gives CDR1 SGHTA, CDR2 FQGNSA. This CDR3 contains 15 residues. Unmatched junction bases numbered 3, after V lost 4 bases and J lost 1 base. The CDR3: CASSSDRGSYNEQFF. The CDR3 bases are TGTGCCAGCAGCTCTGACAGGGGATCCTACAATGAGCAGTTCTTC.

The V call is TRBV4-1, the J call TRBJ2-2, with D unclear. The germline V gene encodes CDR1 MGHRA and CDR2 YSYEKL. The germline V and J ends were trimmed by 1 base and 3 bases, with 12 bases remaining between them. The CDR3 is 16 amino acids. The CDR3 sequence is CASSQGTLTYTGELFF. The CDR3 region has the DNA TGCGCCAGCAGCCAAGGTACTCTTACTTACACCGGGGAGCTGTTTTTT.

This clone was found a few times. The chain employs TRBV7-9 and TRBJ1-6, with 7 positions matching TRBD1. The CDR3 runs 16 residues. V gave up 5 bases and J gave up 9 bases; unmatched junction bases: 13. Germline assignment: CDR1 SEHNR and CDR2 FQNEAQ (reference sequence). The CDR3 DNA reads TGTGCCAGCAGCCCGCGGTCGGGGACAGAGACTTCACCCCTCCACTTT. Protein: CASSPRSGTETSPLHF.

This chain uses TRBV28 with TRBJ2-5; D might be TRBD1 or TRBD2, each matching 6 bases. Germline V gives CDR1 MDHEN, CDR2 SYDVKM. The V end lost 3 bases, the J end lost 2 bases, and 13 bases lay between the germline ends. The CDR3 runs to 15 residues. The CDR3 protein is CASSFGGLGQETQYF. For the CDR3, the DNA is TGTGCCAGCAGTTTTGGGGGGCTGGGGCAAGAGACCCAGTACTTC.

The CDR3 protein is CASSAGVQETQYF. The CDR3 region has the DNA TGTGCCAGCAGTGCAGGGGTCCAAGAGACCCAGTACTTC. The rearrangement uses TRBV2 and TRBJ2-5; possible D gene TRBD1, 6 bases. The V and J ends lost 4 bases and 1 base respectively, with 7 bases between them. Germline lookup yields CDR1 SNHLY and CDR2 FYNNEI. CDR3 length equals 13 residues.

In DNA form, the CDR3 reads TGTGCCAGCAGTTCCGGGACAGGGGGGGTTAGCAATCAGCCCCAGCATTTT. Amino acids: CASSSGTGGVSNQPQHF. The V and J genes are TRBV28 and TRBJ1-5; 11 nucleotides match TRBD1. J lost 0 bases, V lost 4 bases, and 5 bases had no gene match. The CDR3 extends over 17 amino acids. CDR1 MDHEN and CDR2 SYDVKM come from the germline V gene.

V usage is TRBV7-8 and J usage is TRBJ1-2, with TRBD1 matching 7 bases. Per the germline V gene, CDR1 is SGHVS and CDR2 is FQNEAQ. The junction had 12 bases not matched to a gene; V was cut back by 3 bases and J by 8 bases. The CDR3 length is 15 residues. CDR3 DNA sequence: TGTGCCAGCAGCTTGCCCCACGACAGGGTATCGGGCTACACCTTC. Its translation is CASSLPHDRVSGYTF.

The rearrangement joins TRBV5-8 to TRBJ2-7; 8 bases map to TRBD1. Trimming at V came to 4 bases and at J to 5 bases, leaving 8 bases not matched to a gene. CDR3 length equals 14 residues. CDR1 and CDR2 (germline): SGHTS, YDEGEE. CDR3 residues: CASSKTDRDHEQYF. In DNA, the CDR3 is TGTGCCAGCAGCAAGACGGACAGGGATCACGAGCAGTACTTC.